This TCR beta chain was sequenced during a study of OX40 agonist ivuxolimab in advanced cancers. At the level of the study: Head and neck, renal cell, melanoma or hepatocellular carcinoma were the cancers that dose-escalation patients had. Partial responses were observed in three patients, of whom one had hepatocellular carcinoma and two had cutaneous melanoma.

This CDR3 is built from 14 residues. Per germline, CDR1 SGHNT and CDR2 YENEEA. V was clipped by 8 bases and J by 7 bases; unmatched bases: 9. Sequenced by immunoSEQ multiplex PCR; TCRdb stores in-frame clones only, minus some. This sample has more than 10,000 clones, with over 80% found just once. This rearrangement joins TRBV11-3 to TRBJ2-1; 9 positions match TRBD2. Material: CD4+ or CD8+ T cells sorted from blood, obtained in a trial of the OX40 agonist ivuxolimab. The clonotype originates from an adult with an advanced solid tumor such as melanoma, head and neck, liver or kidney cancer. The chain's CDR3 is CASRERGAKNEQFF. CDR3 sequence (DNA): TGTGCCAGCCGGGAGCGGGGGGCTAAGAATGAGCAGTTCTTC.